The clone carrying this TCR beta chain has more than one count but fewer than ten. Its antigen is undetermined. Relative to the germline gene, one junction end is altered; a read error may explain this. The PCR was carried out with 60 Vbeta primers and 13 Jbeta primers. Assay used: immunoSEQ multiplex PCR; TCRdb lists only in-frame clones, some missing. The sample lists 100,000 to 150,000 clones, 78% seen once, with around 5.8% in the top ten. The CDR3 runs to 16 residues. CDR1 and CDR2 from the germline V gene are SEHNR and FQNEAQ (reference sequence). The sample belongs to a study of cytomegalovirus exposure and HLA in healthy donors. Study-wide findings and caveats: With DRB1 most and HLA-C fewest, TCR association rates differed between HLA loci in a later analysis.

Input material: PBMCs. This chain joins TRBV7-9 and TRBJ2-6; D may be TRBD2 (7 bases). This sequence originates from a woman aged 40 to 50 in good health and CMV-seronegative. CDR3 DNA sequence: TGTGCCAGCAGCTTCTCCGGGGCGGCGGGGGCCAACGGCCTGACTTTC. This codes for CASSFSGAAGANGLTF.